These 21 T cell receptor beta chains were all obtained from the same sample, sequenced in a study of CD4+ T cells in melanoma. Measured with immunoSEQ multiplex PCR; TCRdb has only the in-frame clones, and not every one. The sample has over 14,000 clones; 63% are singletons. The sequenced sample was cells from a culture (not recorded whether cultured in vitro). The receptors here all came from a human donor with melanoma.

The chain uses TRBV11-3 and TRBJ2-3, with no clear D. The CDR3 runs 13 residues. The V and J ends lost 3 bases and 5 bases respectively, with 9 bases between them. Per germline, CDR1 SGHNT and CDR2 YENEEA. The CDR3 nucleotides read TGTGCCAGCAGCTTTTCCTACCGAGATACGCAGTATTTT. It translates to CASSFSYRDTQYF.

This clone has just a few counts. This chain joins TRBV11-2 and TRBJ1-1; unclear D gene. The CDR3 contains 15 residues. CDR1 is SGHAT, CDR2 FQNNGV, per germline. Trimming cost V 5 bases and J 1 base, with 14 bases left between them. The CDR3 sequence is CASSRSTASNTEAFF. The CDR3 nucleotides are TGTGCCAGCAGCCGTTCCACAGCTTCGAACACTGAAGCTTTCTTT.

The table lists this clone with a few counts. V usage is TRBV7-9 and J usage is TRBJ1-2; 10 bases agree with TRBD1. The junction had 3 bases not matched to a gene; V was cut back by 4 bases and J by 4 bases. The CDR3 runs to 14 residues. Germline lookup yields CDR1 SEHNR and CDR2 FQNEAQ (reference sequence). CDR3 region: CASSSRTGGYGYTF. The DNA of the CDR3 is TGTGCCAGCAGCTCACGGACAGGGGGCTATGGCTACACCTTC.

This chain links TRBV19 with TRBJ1-1; maybe TRBD1 (6 bases). V lost 4 bases and J 1 base, leaving 16 bases between the germline ends. Germline CDR1 LNHDA, CDR2 SQIVND (reference sequence). CDR3 length equals 16 residues. As DNA, the CDR3 is TGTGCCAGTAGTAATAGGGGGGGCGGTCGGAACACTGAAGCTTTCTTT. It specifies CASSNRGGGRNTEAFF.

This chain links TRBV5-1 with TRBJ2-3, with D possibly TRBD2 on 6 matching bases. Germline V gives CDR1 SGHRS, CDR2 YFSETQ. V was pared by 4 bases and J by 0 bases, with 15 bases between. The CDR3 sequence is 16 residues long. CDR3 region: CASSPFAGTSTDTQYF. CDR3 nucleotide sequence: TGCGCCAGCAGCCCTTTCGCGGGGACTAGCACAGATACGCAGTATTTT.

The J gene is TRBJ2-3, the V gene TRBV15, with TRBD1 matching over 7 bases. The germline V gene has CDR1 LNHNV and CDR2 YYDKDF (reference sequence). V lost 1 base, J lost 2 bases, and 12 bases stayed unmatched. This CDR3 contains 18 residues. The CDR3 loop reads CATSRGDRRIKNTDTQYF. CDR3 DNA: TGTGCCACCAGCAGAGGGGACAGACGGATCAAAAACACAGATACGCAGTATTTT. Full variable domain (remainder filled in from reference TRBV15 and TRBJ2-3): DAMVIQNPRYQVTQFGKPVTLSCSQTLNHNVMYWYQQKSSQAPKLLFHYYDKDFNNEADTPDNFQSRRPNTSFCFLDIRSPGLGDTAMYLCATSRGDRRIKNTDTQYFGPGTRLTVL.

V gene TRBV5-1 combines with J gene TRBJ2-2; D not resolved. Germline CDR1 SGHRS, CDR2 YFSETQ. The V end lost 4 bases, the J end lost 8 bases, and 12 bases lay between the germline ends. This CDR3 comprises 13 residues. CDR3 nucleotide sequence: TGCGCCAGCAGCCGAGAATGGGAAGGGGAGCTGTTTTTT. It specifies CASSREWEGELFF. The complete variable domain, with remaining parts taken from reference TRBV5-1 and TRBJ2-2, reads KAGVTQTPRYLIKTRGQQVTLSCSPISGHRSVSWYQQTPGQGLQFLFEYFSETQRNKGNFPGRFSGRQFSNSRSEMNVSTLELGDSALYLCASSREWEGELFFGEGSRLTVL.

This clone was detected only a few times. The gene calls are TRBV7-8 and TRBJ1-2, with 10 bases identical to TRBD1. With 5 bases clipped from V and 6 bases from J, the junction kept 15 bases outside the gene matches. The CDR3 has 17 residues. CDR1 is SGHVS, CDR2 FQNEAQ, per germline. In DNA form, the CDR3 reads TGTGCCAGCAGCCCCACCCCCGGGACAGGGGTTGTACATGGCTACACCTTC. This codes for CASSPTPGTGVVHGYTF.

The J gene is TRBJ2-3, the V gene TRBV7-2; D unclear. Per germline, CDR1 SGHTA and CDR2 FQGNSA. V lost 4 bases and J 1 base, leaving 9 bases between the germline ends. The CDR3 is 14 residues long. In DNA form, the CDR3 reads TGTGCCAGCAGCTACACTGCGGGCACAGATACGCAGTATTTT. It translates to CASSYTAGTDTQYF.

V gene TRBV11-2 combines with J gene TRBJ2-1; TRBD2 matches 14 bases. The germline gives CDR1 SGHAT, CDR2 FQNNGV. After removal of 5 bases from V and 15 bases from J, the junction contained 18 bases not matched to a gene. CDR3 length: 17 residues. CDR3 sequence (DNA): TGTGCCAGCAGCGAAACGCCCGGGACTAGCGGGGGTAAAACGCGGTTCTTC. As protein: CASSETPGTSGGKTRFF.

The chain recombines TRBV11-1 with TRBJ1-1; D gene ambiguous. V was trimmed by 1 base and J by 1 base, leaving 7 bases between them. The CDR3 sequence is 14 residues long. CDR1 is SGHAT and CDR2 is FQDESV in the germline V gene (reference sequence). The CDR3 region has the DNA TGTGCCAGCAGCTTAGAACGGAGGAACACTGAAGCTTTCTTT. Its translation: CASSLERRNTEAFF.

The chain combines TRBV7-9 with TRBJ1-2; no reliable D call. The CDR3 extends over 16 amino acids. V was pared by 0 bases and J by 4 bases, with 15 bases between. In germline, CDR1 is SEHNR, CDR2 FQNEAQ (reference sequence). The CDR3 loop reads CASSLAVGVRGYGYTF. CDR3 DNA sequence: TGTGCCAGCAGCTTAGCGGTGGGAGTTCGGGGCTATGGCTACACCTTC.

The rearrangement joins TRBV5-1 to TRBJ2-5; 15 bases are shared with TRBD2. The J segment lost 5 bases and the V segment lost 3 bases, leaving 11 bases of the junction unmatched. CDR1 and CDR2 from the germline V gene are SGHRS and YFSETQ. The CDR3 is 18 residues long. CDR3 amino acids: CASSSSGLAGGGGETQYF. CDR3 nucleotides: TGCGCCAGCAGCTCTTCGGGACTAGCGGGGGGTGGTGGGGAGACCCAGTACTTC.

This chain connects TRBV20-1 to TRBJ2-7; 7 positions match TRBD2. Trimming removed 5 bases from V and 5 bases from J; junction bases left unmatched: 3. Germline V lookup: CDR1 DFQATT, CDR2 SNEGSKA (reference sequence). The CDR3 runs to 11 residues. The CDR3 bases are TGCAGTGCTGCCGGGGGGAACGAGCAGTACTTC. Translation gives CSAAGGNEQYF.

The chain has TRBV7-9 and TRBJ2-5; D possibly corresponds to TRBD2 (6 bases). TRBJ2-7 explains the end of the DNA better; the J call may be wrong. The CDR3 sequence is 14 residues long. Germline CDR1 SEHNR, CDR2 FQNEAQ (reference sequence). The CDR3 spells CASSLTGGSYEQYF. CDR3 nucleotide sequence: TGTGCCAGCAGCTTAACCGGGGGATCCTACGAGCAGTACTTC.

This chain joins TRBV4-2 and TRBJ2-2, with D uncertain. The length of the CDR3 is 15 residues. The V end lost 5 bases, the J end lost 2 bases, and 12 bases lay between the germline ends. CDR1 is LGHNA, CDR2 YNFKEQ, per germline. CDR3 sequence: CASSLVQSNTGELFF. CDR3 bases: TGTGCCAGCAGCTTAGTACAGAGTAACACCGGGGAGCTGTTTTTT.

The V gene is TRBV19, the J gene TRBJ2-5; TRBD1 aligns across 10 bases. Germline V gene lookup returns CDR1 LNHDA and CDR2 SQIVND (reference sequence). The V segment lost 5 bases and the J segment 1 base; nucleotides outside the gene matches: 4. The CDR3 consists of 15 residues. CDR3 residues: CASSDRDRGQETQYF. CDR3 DNA: TGTGCCAGTAGTGACCGGGACAGGGGCCAAGAGACCCAGTACTTC.

The V and J genes are TRBV7-9 and TRBJ1-1, with D possibly TRBD1 on 5 matching bases. Trimming pared 2 bases from V and 5 bases from J, leaving 12 bases between. Germline values: CDR1 SEHNR, CDR2 FQNEAQ (reference sequence). CDR3 size: 14 residues. CDR3 residues: CASSLTGGKTEAFF. DNA for the CDR3: TGTGCCAGCAGCTTAACGGGGGGGAAGACTGAAGCTTTCTTT.

In its sample, this clone was seen once. V gene TRBV11-3 combines with J gene TRBJ2-7; 7 bases line up with TRBD1. This CDR3 spans 13 amino acids. Germline lookup yields CDR1 SGHNT and CDR2 YENEEA. The trim removed 6 bases at V and 3 bases at J, leaving 5 bases unmatched. This CDR3 is CASSRQGGYEQYF. DNA of the CDR3: TGTGCCAGCAGTCGACAGGGCGGCTACGAGCAGTACTTC.

A few counts support this clone. The genes are TRBV7-2 and TRBJ1-5; D uncertain. The CDR3 contains 18 residues. Germline assignment: CDR1 SGHTA and CDR2 FQGNSA. Trimming pared 5 bases from V and 1 base from J, leaving 21 bases between. The CDR3 loop reads CASSRILGSSGSNQPQHF. CDR3 DNA sequence: TGTGCCAGCAGCCGAATCCTAGGGTCCTCGGGGAGCAATCAGCCCCAGCATTTT.

The V and J genes are TRBV27 and TRBJ1-4; no definite D call. This CDR3 contains 15 residues. CDR1 is MNHEY, CDR2 SMNVEV, per germline (reference sequence). The ends were cut back, 8 bases at V and 0 bases at J, with 13 bases in the middle. Here the CDR3 reads CASPPVSATNEKLFF. CDR3 nucleotide sequence: TGTGCCAGCCCCCCCGTCAGTGCAACTAATGAAAAACTGTTTTTT.